This TCR beta chain was identified during a study of blood T cell repertoires in COVID-19. Study in general: Specimens from acute and convalescent COVID-19 originated in the United States, Italy and Spain. The analysed material was cDNA or gDNA that came from T cells, B-cell-depleted T cells, or PBMCs.

Clones were sequenced by immunoSEQ multiplex PCR, and TCRdb holds only the in-frame ones, with some missing. Of about 140,000 clones in the sample, roughly 81% were seen once. Trimming pared 3 bases from V and 6 bases from J, leaving 12 bases between. This CDR3 has 13 residues. The receptor was derived from a woman between 50 and 59 years old with acute COVID-19. Sequenced: PBMCs or T cells enriched from blood (not recorded which). The chain couples TRBV12-3 or TRBV12-4 to TRBJ2-7, with a possible D match to TRBD2 (6 bases). CDR3 in amino acids: CASSFGRDFEQYF. The CDR3 DNA reads as TGTGCCAGCAGTTTCGGGCGGGACTTCGAGCAGTACTTC.